This is a list of T cell receptor beta chains from one sample in a study of monozygotic twins with inflammatory bowel disease. TCRdb re-called the 5' RACE reads and catalogs CDR3 proteins one per entry, DNA excluded. The specimen's table records a few hundred thousand distinct CDR3 sequences. Sequencing was done on a sample of blood. All receptors come from a human donor with ulcerative colitis or Crohn's disease, or a healthy co-twin of an affected twin (not recorded which). Each CDR3 is given with its conserved first and last residue.

V	J	CDR3
TRBV7-9	TRBJ1-2	CASSPIPVIGNGYTF
TRBV21-1	TRBJ2-7	CASSKGGDKTYEQYF
TRBV7-2	TRBJ2-1	CASSARLAGQEQFF
TRBV12-3/TRBV12-4	TRBJ1-4	CASSTETRNEKLFF
TRBV3-1	TRBJ1-6	CASSQQGAANSPLHF
TRBV29-1	TRBJ2-1	CSVEGLAGVDEQFF
TRBV20-1	TRBJ2-2	CSARDLALNTGELFF
TRBV11-2	TRBJ1-1	CASSPYSETTAFF
TRBV7-9	TRBJ2-3	CASSLDLAGVTPQYF
TRBV5-1	TRBJ2-2	CASTQAGELFF
TRBV28	TRBJ2-5	CASSSMKQETQYF
TRBV7-8	TRBJ2-3	CASSLNSGSTDTQYF
TRBV5-1	TRBJ1-4	CASSSSTTSEKLFF
TRBV7-2	TRBJ2-3	CASSLILVGDTQYF
TRBV7-9	TRBJ1-1	CASIGGAITEAFF
TRBV20-1	TRBJ2-5	CSASKAGQETQYF
TRBV12-3/TRBV12-4	TRBJ2-4	CASSPEWAKNIQYF
TRBV7-2	TRBJ1-6	CASSLRARGNSPLHF
TRBV7-3	TRBJ1-1	CASSPGQGIVAEAFF
TRBV20-1	TRBJ2-1	CSARSRGAGGAYNEQFF
TRBV18	TRBJ1-1	CASSVDSLTEAFF
TRBV7-3	TRBJ2-5	CASSLTGASETLYF
TRBV27	TRBJ2-7	CASSAPGLGRNEQYF
TRBV4-1	TRBJ2-7	CASSQEGSEQYF
TRBV18	TRBJ2-3	CASSPFVDTQYF
TRBV5-4	TRBJ2-1	CASSWPGQGTGNEQFF
TRBV7-2	TRBJ2-7	CASSSHPGSNYEQYF
TRBV10-3	TRBJ2-1	CAISESGAPSYNEQFF
TRBV6-1	TRBJ1-5	CASSGRDYGGNQPQHF
TRBV28	TRBJ2-2	CASSPIIQAQYTGELFF
TRBV19	TRBJ2-2	CASSRWTRDTGELFF
TRBV18	TRBJ1-5	CASSPQGAGQPQHF
TRBV6-5	TRBJ2-1	CASRPPEGVQFF
TRBV7-9	TRBJ1-1	CASTNTGPRNTEAFF
TRBV5-8	TRBJ1-4	CASSRRTGMGTTNEKLFF
TRBV12-3/TRBV12-4	TRBJ2-1	CASGLFARKDEQFF
TRBV21-1	TRBJ1-4	CASSRDRGLFF
TRBV7-9	TRBJ2-5	CASRPDKETQYF
TRBV5-4	TRBJ2-2	CASSLGSGGPLELFF
TRBV7-7	TRBJ1-5	CASNLGGNNQPQHF
TRBV27	TRBJ2-7	CASILPSSYEQYF